Only one count was recorded for the clone carrying this TCR beta chain. Sequencing used immunoSEQ multiplex PCR; TCRdb keeps in-frame clones, though not all of them. The sample holds some 40,000 clones, about 90% seen once. The CDR3 spans 12 residues. Germline CDR1 MDHEN, CDR2 SYDVKM. Trimming shortened V by 5 bases and J by 8 bases, and 12 bases separated the two germline ends. The source of the sample is a study of PD-L1 blockade in urothelial cancer. Time point here: peripheral blood 6 weeks after treatment start. The sequences come from PBMCs, collected around atezolizumab (anti-PD-L1) treatment. This TCR was sampled from a man aged 70 or older with urothelial cancer. V usage is TRBV28 and J usage is TRBJ1-1; D not certain. The CDR3 loop is CASSGITREAFF. CDR3 sequence (DNA): TGTGCCAGCAGTGGTATAACAAGAGAAGCTTTCTTT. The variable domain in full, with the rest retrieved from reference TRBV28 and TRBJ1-1, is DVKVTQSSRYLVKRTGEKVFLECVQDMDHENMFWYRQDPGLGLRLIYFSYDVKMKEKGDIPEGYSVSREKKERFSLILESASTNQTSMYLCASSGITREAFFGQGTRLTVV.